This TCR beta chain is drawn from a study of glioma-infiltrating T cells. Trimming removed 4 bases at V and 7 bases at J, with 13 bases between. Germline V gives CDR1 SGHTA, CDR2 FQGTGA. This CDR3 is built from 14 residues. This clonotype was seen a handful of times. Its specificity is unknown. Study-wide findings and caveats: Tissue and blood shared very few CDR3 sequences. Gliomas, especially low-grade, showed above-expected tissue-blood divergence; non-neoplastic patients showed below.

Using RNA template, CDR3s of TCR alpha and beta were amplified with iRepertoire arm-PCR. For one-step reverse transcription and amplification, roughly 95-450 ng of tissue mRNA or PBMC total RNA was used. TCRdb analysed the multiplex PCR reads with MiXCR anew, one entry per CDR3 protein. This table holds about 180,000 distinct CDR3 sequences, around 40% found once. The sample was glioma tissue, nonneoplastic brain tissue, or PBMCs (not recorded which). The chain joins TRBV7-3 to TRBJ2-2; D may correspond to TRBD1 or TRBD2 (6 bases each). This TCR came from a human donor with low-grade glioma or glioblastoma, undergoing nonglioma brain surgery, or in good health (not recorded which). CDR3 sequence reads: CASSSIGGFGELFF. CDR3 DNA sequence: TGTGCCAGCAGCTCGATCGGGGGCTTCGGGGAGCTGTTTTTT.